This is a list of T cell receptor beta chains from one sample in a study of cytomegalovirus exposure and HLA in healthy donors. TCRdb's table, derived via immunoSEQ multiplex PCR, lists solely in-frame clones and lacks some. The sample lists about 210,000 clones, 75% to 85% seen once, with 0.39% in the top ten. The sequenced material came from PBMCs. The origin of the receptors is a male donor in good health and CMV-seropositive. The CDR3 runs from the conserved cysteine through the conserved F or W. Each record gives: J gene, clone size, V gene, D gene, CDR3 protein, CDR3 DNA. D genes are given only for firm matches. Size is omitted from some rows. Given values are once, few, many or a class for expanded clones.

j_gene: TRBJ2-7; abundance: .; v_gene: TRBV5-4; d_gene: TRBD1; CDR3aa: CASSLFGDRGNEQYF; CDR3nt: TGTGCCAGCAGCTTGTTTGGTGACAGGGGTAACGAGCAGTACTTC
j_gene: TRBJ2-1; abundance: .; v_gene: TRBV4-1; d_gene: .; CDR3aa: CASSHVSGLNEQFF; CDR3nt: TGCGCCAGCAGCCACGTTAGCGGTCTAAATGAGCAGTTCTTC
j_gene: TRBJ2-7; abundance: .; v_gene: TRBV7-9; d_gene: .; CDR3aa: CSSSLAETGRSSYEQYF; CDR3nt: TGTTCCAGCAGCTTAGCCGAGACAGGACGCAGCTCCTACGAGCAGTACTTC
j_gene: TRBJ2-6; abundance: .; v_gene: TRBV7-3; d_gene: TRBD2; CDR3aa: CASRGTSGNGANVLTF; CDR3nt: TGTGCCAGCAGAGGGACTAGCGGGAACGGGGCCAACGTCCTGACTTTC
j_gene: TRBJ1-5; abundance: .; v_gene: TRBV7-2; d_gene: .; CDR3aa: CASSSSGRGNQPQHF; CDR3nt: TGTGCCAGCAGCTCGTCGGGGAGAGGAAATCAGCCCCAGCATTTT
j_gene: TRBJ2-1; abundance: few; v_gene: TRBV7-3; d_gene: .; CDR3aa: CASSLGAGPYNEQFF; CDR3nt: TGTGCCAGCAGCTTAGGAGCGGGCCCCTACAATGAGCAGTTCTTC
j_gene: TRBJ1-5; abundance: .; v_gene: TRBV2; d_gene: .; CDR3aa: CASSELGRNQPQHF; CDR3nt: TGTGCCAGCAGTGAACTGGGGAGGAATCAGCCCCAGCATTTT
j_gene: TRBJ1-6; abundance: .; v_gene: TRBV11-2; d_gene: TRBD1; CDR3aa: CASSFRTDRVLTMAPLHF; CDR3nt: TGTGCCAGCAGCTTTCGAACGGACAGGGTTTTAACGATGGCACCCCTCCACTTT
j_gene: TRBJ2-2; abundance: .; v_gene: TRBV18; d_gene: TRBD1; CDR3aa: CASSLRQGDTGELFF; CDR3nt: TGTGCCAGCTCACTACGACAGGGAGACACCGGGGAGCTGTTTTTT
j_gene: TRBJ1-4; abundance: .; v_gene: TRBV7-2; d_gene: .; CDR3aa: CASSVGGYEKLFF; CDR3nt: TGTGCCAGCAGCGTCGGGGGTTATGAAAAACTGTTTTTT
j_gene: TRBJ2-2; abundance: once; v_gene: TRBV5-1; d_gene: .; CDR3aa: CASSLQVLNTGELFF; CDR3nt: TGCGCCAGCAGCTTGCAGGTACTGAACACCGGGGAGCTGTTTTTT
j_gene: TRBJ1-1; abundance: .; v_gene: TRBV6-5; d_gene: .; CDR3aa: CATYFSGGETEAFF; CDR3nt: TGTGCCACCTACTTTTCCGGGGGGGAAACTGAAGCTTTCTTT
j_gene: TRBJ1-5; abundance: few; v_gene: TRBV4-3; d_gene: .; CDR3aa: CASSQGTDSNQPQHF; CDR3nt: TGCGCCAGCAGCCAAGGGACAGACAGCAATCAGCCCCAGCATTTT
j_gene: TRBJ2-7; abundance: .; v_gene: TRBV30; d_gene: .; CDR3aa: CAWSAVGPFYEQYF; CDR3nt: TGTGCCTGGAGTGCGGTGGGGCCCTTCTACGAGCAGTACTTC
j_gene: TRBJ1-4; abundance: .; v_gene: TRBV4-1; d_gene: .; CDR3aa: CASSQGPRGNNEKLFF; CDR3nt: TGCGCCAGCAGCCAAGGTCCACGGGGGAATAATGAAAAACTGTTTTTT
j_gene: TRBJ2-7; abundance: few; v_gene: TRBV4-3; d_gene: TRBD1; CDR3aa: CASSHGQGAYEQYF; CDR3nt: TGCGCCAGCAGCCATGGACAGGGGGCCTACGAGCAGTACTTC
j_gene: TRBJ2-7; abundance: .; v_gene: TRBV6-6; d_gene: .; CDR3aa: CASSSGGRTYEQYF; CDR3nt: TGTGCCAGCAGCTCGGGGGGCAGGACCTACGAGCAGTACTTC
j_gene: TRBJ2-5; abundance: few; v_gene: TRBV30; d_gene: .; CDR3aa: CAWGSSGETQYF; CDR3nt: TGTGCCTGGGGCTCGAGCGGAGAGACCCAGTACTTC
j_gene: TRBJ1-1; abundance: .; v_gene: TRBV9; d_gene: TRBD1; CDR3aa: CASSVGQGRSWDTEAFF; CDR3nt: TGTGCCAGCAGCGTAGGACAGGGGCGATCTTGGGACACTGAAGCTTTCTTT
j_gene: TRBJ2-3; abundance: .; v_gene: TRBV4-1; d_gene: TRBD2; CDR3aa: CASSQGPSGGYTDTQYF; CDR3nt: TGCGCCAGCAGCCAAGGACCAAGCGGGGGCTACACAGATACGCAGTATTTT
j_gene: TRBJ1-2; abundance: .; v_gene: TRBV7-2; d_gene: .; CDR3aa: CASSLKEGEGGYGYTF; CDR3nt: TGTGCCAGCAGCTTAAAAGAAGGGGAAGGAGGGTATGGCTACACCTTC
j_gene: TRBJ2-1; abundance: .; v_gene: TRBV19; d_gene: TRBD2; CDR3aa: CASSGLGGGNEQFF; CDR3nt: TGTGCCAGTAGCGGACTTGGGGGGGGCAATGAGCAGTTCTTC
j_gene: TRBJ1-2; abundance: .; v_gene: TRBV14; d_gene: TRBD1; CDR3aa: CASYHLQGPLSYGYTF; CDR3nt: TGTGCCAGCTACCATTTACAGGGGCCTTTGAGCTATGGCTACACCTTC
j_gene: TRBJ1-1; abundance: .; v_gene: TRBV7-9; d_gene: .; CDR3aa: CASSLGSSGGNTEAFF; CDR3nt: TGTGCCAGCAGCTTAGGGTCCTCGGGGGGAAACACTGAAGCTTTCTTT
j_gene: TRBJ2-1; abundance: once; v_gene: TRBV5-1; d_gene: TRBD2; CDR3aa: CASSLGLAAFDEQFF; CDR3nt: TGCGCCAGCAGCTTGGGACTAGCGGCGTTCGATGAGCAGTTCTTC
j_gene: TRBJ2-5; abundance: .; v_gene: TRBV19; d_gene: TRBD1; CDR3aa: CASRPQSGTGERETQYF; CDR3nt: TGTGCCAGTAGACCCCAGAGCGGGACAGGGGAAAGAGAGACCCAGTACTTC
j_gene: TRBJ2-5; abundance: .; v_gene: TRBV6-1; d_gene: .; CDR3aa: CASRQGTQYF; CDR3nt: TGTGCCAGCAGGCAGGGAACCCAGTACTTC
j_gene: TRBJ2-7; abundance: .; v_gene: TRBV9; d_gene: TRBD1; CDR3aa: CASSVDAGTGGNEQYF; CDR3nt: TGTGCCAGCAGCGTAGATGCCGGGACAGGGGGAAACGAGCAGTACTTC
j_gene: TRBJ1-2; abundance: once; v_gene: TRBV29-1; d_gene: .; CDR3aa: CSVLRGGANYGYTF; CDR3nt: TGCAGCGTTTTGCGAGGGGGAGCTAACTATGGCTACACCTTC
j_gene: TRBJ2-7; abundance: .; v_gene: TRBV27; d_gene: .; CDR3aa: CASTKGGGRALSYEQYF; CDR3nt: TGTGCCAGCACTAAAGGAGGGGGGAGGGCCCTCTCCTACGAGCAGTACTTC
j_gene: TRBJ2-1; abundance: .; v_gene: TRBV7-9; d_gene: TRBD2; CDR3aa: CASSPLLAVSYNEQFF; CDR3nt: TGTGCCAGCAGCCCCTTACTAGCGGTCTCCTACAATGAGCAGTTCTTC
j_gene: TRBJ2-7; abundance: few; v_gene: TRBV11-1; d_gene: TRBD2; CDR3aa: CASRGTSGTYEQYF; CDR3nt: TGTGCCAGCAGAGGGACTAGCGGTACGTACGAGCAGTACTTC